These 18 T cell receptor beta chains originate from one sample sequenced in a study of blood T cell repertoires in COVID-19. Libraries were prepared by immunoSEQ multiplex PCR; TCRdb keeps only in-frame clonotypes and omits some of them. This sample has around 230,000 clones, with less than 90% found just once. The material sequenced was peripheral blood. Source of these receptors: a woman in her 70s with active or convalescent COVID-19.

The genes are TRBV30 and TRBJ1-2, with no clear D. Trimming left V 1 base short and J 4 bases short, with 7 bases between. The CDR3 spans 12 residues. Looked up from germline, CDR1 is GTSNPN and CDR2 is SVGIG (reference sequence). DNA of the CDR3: TGTGCCTGGAGTGCCCACACCTATGGCTACACCTTC. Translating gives CAWSAHTYGYTF.

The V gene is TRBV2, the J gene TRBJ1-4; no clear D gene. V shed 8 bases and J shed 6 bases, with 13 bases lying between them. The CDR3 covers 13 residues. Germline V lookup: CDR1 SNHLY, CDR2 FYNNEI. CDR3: CASAAGLDEKLFF. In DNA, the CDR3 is TGTGCCAGCGCCGCTGGACTTGATGAAAAACTGTTTTTT.

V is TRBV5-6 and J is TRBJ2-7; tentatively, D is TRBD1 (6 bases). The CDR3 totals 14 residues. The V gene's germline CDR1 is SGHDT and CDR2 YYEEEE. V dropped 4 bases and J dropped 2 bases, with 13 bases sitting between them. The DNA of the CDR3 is TGTGCCAGCAGCCACAGGACAGAGACCTACGAGCAGTACTTC. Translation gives CASSHRTETYEQYF.

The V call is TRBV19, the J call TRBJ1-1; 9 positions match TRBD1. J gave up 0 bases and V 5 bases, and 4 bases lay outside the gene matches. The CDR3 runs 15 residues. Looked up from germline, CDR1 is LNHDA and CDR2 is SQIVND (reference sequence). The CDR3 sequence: CASSPTGGLNTEAFF. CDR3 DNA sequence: TGTGCCAGTAGTCCCACAGGGGGCCTGAACACTGAAGCTTTCTTT.

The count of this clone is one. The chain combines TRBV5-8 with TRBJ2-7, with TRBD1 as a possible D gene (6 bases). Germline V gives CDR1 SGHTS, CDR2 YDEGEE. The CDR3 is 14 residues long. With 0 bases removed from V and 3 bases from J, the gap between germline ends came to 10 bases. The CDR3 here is CASSLVDRSYEQYF. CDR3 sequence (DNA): TGTGCCAGCAGCTTGGTCGACAGGAGCTACGAGCAGTACTTC.

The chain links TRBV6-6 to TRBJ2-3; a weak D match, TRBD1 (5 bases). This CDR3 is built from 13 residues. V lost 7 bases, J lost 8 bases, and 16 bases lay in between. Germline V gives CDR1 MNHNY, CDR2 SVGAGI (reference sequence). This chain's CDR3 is CASTTGPQGTQYF. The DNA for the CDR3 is TGTGCCAGCACCACCGGACCCCAGGGTACGCAGTATTTT.

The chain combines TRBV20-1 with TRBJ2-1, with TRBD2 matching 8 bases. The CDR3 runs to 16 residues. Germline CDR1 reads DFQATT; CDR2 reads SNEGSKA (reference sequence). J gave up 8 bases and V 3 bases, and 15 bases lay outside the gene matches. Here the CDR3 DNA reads TGCAGTGCTAGTTGGCGGGGGAGCGGGAGAATCGATGAGCAGTTCTTC. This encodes CSASWRGSGRIDEQFF.

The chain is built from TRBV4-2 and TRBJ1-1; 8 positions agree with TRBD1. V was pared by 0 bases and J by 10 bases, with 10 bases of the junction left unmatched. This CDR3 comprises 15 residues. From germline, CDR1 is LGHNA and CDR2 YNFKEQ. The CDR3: CASSQDGGQGRAAFF. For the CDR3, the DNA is TGTGCCAGCAGCCAAGATGGTGGACAGGGCAGGGCAGCTTTCTTT.

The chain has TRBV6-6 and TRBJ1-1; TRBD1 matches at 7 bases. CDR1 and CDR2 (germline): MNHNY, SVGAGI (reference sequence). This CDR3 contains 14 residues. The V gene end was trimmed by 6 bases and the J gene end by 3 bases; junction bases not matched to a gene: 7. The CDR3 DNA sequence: TGTGCCAGCAGCCGTAGGGACAGTCACACTGAAGCTTTCTTT. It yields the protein CASSRRDSHTEAFF.

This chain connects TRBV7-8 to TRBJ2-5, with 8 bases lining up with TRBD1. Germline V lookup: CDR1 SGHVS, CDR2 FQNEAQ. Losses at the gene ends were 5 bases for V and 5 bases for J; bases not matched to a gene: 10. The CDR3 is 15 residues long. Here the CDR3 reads CASSPHGRTGETQYF. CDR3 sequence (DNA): TGTGCCAGCAGCCCTCACGGGCGGACAGGGGAGACCCAGTACTTC.

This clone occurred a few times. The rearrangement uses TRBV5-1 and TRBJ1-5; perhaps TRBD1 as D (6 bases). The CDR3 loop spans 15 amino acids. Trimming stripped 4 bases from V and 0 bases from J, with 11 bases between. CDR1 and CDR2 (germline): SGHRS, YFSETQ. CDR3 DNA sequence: TGCGCCAGCAGCCCCCAGGGGTATAGCAATCAGCCCCAGCATTTT. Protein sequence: CASSPQGYSNQPQHF.

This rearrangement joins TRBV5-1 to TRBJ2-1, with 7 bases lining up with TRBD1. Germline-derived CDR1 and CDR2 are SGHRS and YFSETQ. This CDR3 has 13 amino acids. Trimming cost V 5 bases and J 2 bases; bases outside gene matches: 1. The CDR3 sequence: CASSGQAYNEQFF. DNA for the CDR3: TGCGCCAGCAGTGGACAGGCCTACAATGAGCAGTTCTTC.

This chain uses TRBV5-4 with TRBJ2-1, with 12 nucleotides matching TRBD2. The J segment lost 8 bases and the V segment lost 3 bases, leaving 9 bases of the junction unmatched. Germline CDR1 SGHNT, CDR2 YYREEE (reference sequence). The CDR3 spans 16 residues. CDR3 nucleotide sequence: TGTGCCAGCAGCTCCAGACTAGCGGGAGTCTCGGATGAGCAGTTCTTC. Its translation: CASSSRLAGVSDEQFF.

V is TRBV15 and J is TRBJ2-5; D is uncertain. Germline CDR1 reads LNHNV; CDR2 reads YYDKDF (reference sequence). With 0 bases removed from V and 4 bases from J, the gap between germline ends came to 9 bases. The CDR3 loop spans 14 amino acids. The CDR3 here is CATSRDLTGETQYF. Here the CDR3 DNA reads TGTGCCACCAGCAGAGATTTGACGGGAGAGACCCAGTACTTC.

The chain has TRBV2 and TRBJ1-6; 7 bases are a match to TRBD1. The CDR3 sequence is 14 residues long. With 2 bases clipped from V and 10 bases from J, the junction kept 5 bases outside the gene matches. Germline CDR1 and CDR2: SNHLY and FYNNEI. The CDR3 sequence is CASSEQGGRSPLHF. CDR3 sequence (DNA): TGTGCCAGCAGTGAACAGGGGGGTAGGTCACCCCTCCACTTT.

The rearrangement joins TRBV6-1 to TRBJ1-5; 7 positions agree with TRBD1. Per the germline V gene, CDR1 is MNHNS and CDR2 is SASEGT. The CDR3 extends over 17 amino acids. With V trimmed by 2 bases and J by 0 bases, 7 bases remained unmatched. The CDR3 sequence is CASSEIDRAHSNQPQHF. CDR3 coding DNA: TGTGCCAGCAGTGAAATCGACAGGGCCCATAGCAATCAGCCCCAGCATTTT.

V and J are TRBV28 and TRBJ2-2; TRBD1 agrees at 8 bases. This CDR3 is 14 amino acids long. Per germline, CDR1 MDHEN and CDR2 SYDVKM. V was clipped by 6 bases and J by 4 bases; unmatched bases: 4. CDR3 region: CASRGGQVTGELFF. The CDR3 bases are TGTGCCAGCAGGGGGGGACAGGTCACCGGGGAGCTGTTTTTT.

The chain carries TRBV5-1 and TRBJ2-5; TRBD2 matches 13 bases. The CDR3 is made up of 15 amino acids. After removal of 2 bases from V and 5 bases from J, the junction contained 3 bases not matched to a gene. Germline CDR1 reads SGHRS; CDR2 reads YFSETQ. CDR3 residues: CASSFQTSGGETQYF. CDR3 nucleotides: TGCGCCAGCAGCTTTCAGACTAGCGGGGGGGAGACCCAGTACTTC. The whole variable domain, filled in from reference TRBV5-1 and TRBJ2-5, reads KAGVTQTPRYLIKTRGQQVTLSCSPISGHRSVSWYQQTPGQGLQFLFEYFSETQRNKGNFPGRFSGRQFSNSRSEMNVSTLELGDSALYLCASSFQTSGGETQYFGPGTRLLVL.